The 5 T cell receptor beta chains reported below all come from one sample, sequenced in a study of beta chain features in type 1 diabetes. The sequenced template was cDNA made from the entire isolated RNA. Assay: immunoSEQ multiplex PCR; the TCRdb copy retains only in-frame clones and omits some. The profile shows more than 8,000 clones, 75% to 85% of them singletons. Input material: Tregs from blood. These receptors all come from a woman aged 18 to 35 in good health.

This chain uses TRBV5-4 with TRBJ2-7, with 10 bases identical to TRBD2. Germline-derived CDR1 and CDR2 are SGHNT and YYREEE (reference sequence). The CDR3 is 15 residues long. The ends lost 0 bases at V and 2 bases at J; junction bases unmatched: 2. The CDR3 loop is CASSLGGLAAYEQYF. CDR3 nucleotides: TGTGCCAGCAGCTTGGGCGGACTAGCGGCCTACGAGCAGTACTTC.

The rearrangement uses TRBV10-2 and TRBJ2-1; 9 bases line up with TRBD2. Per the germline V gene, CDR1 is WSHSY and CDR2 is SAAADI. This CDR3 contains 16 residues. V lost 5 bases to trimming and J lost 4 bases; unmatched junction nucleotides: 9. The CDR3 DNA is TGCGCCAGCAGTCGGATGGCGGGAGGGAGGTACAATGAGCAGTTCTTC. This translates into CASSRMAGGRYNEQFF.

CDR3 in DNA: TGCAGCGTTGAAGAATTGGGACAGCCTCCCATGGGTGGCTACACCTTC. This sequence encodes CSVEELGQPPMGGYTF. The chain joins TRBV29-1 to TRBJ1-2, with 7 bases that match TRBD1. CDR1 and CDR2 (germline): SQVTM, ANQGSEA. The trim removed 0 bases at V and 7 bases at J, leaving 14 bases unmatched. The CDR3 sequence is 16 residues long. Based on the CDR3 plus reference TRBV29-1 and TRBJ1-2, the full variable domain is SAVISQKPSRDICQRGTSLTIQCQVDSQVTMMFWYRQQPGQSLTLIATANQGSEATYESGFVIDKFPISRPNLTFSTLTVSNMSPEDSSIYLCSVEELGQPPMGGYTFGSGTRLTVV.

This chain links TRBV5-4 with TRBJ1-1; TRBD1 matches 9 bases. Per the germline V gene, CDR1 is SGHNT and CDR2 is YYREEE (reference sequence). The V gene end was trimmed by 4 bases and the J gene end by 5 bases; junction bases not matched to a gene: 9. The CDR3 consists of 15 residues. CDR3 loop: CASSQGQGRWTEAFF. Written as DNA, the CDR3 is TGTGCCAGCAGCCAAGGACAGGGGCGATGGACTGAAGCTTTCTTT.

The chain has TRBV18 and TRBJ2-7, with 7 bases identical to TRBD2. V shed 5 bases, J shed 6 bases, and the junction held 13 bases outside the gene matches. Per the germline V gene, CDR1 is KGHSH and CDR2 is LQKENI. The CDR3 spans 15 residues. CDR3 region: CASSATGLGRVEQYF. The CDR3 bases are TGTGCCAGCTCAGCAACCGGACTAGGACGGGTCGAGCAGTACTTC.